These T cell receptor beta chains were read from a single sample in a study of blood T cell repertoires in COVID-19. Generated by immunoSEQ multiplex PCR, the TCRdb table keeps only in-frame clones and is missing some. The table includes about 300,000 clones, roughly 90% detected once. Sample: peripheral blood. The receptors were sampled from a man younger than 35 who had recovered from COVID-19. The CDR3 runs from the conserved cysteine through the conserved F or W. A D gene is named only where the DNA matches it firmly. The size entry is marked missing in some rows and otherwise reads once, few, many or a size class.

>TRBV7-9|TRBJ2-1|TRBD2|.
CASSLGSGMDGNEQFF
TGTGCCAGCAGCTTAGGTAGCGGGATGGATGGCAATGAGCAGTTCTTC
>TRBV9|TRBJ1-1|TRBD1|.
CASSASTGERTEAFF
TGTGCCAGCAGCGCCTCGACAGGGGAGCGCACTGAAGCTTTCTTT
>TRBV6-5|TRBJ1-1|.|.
CASGHAGEAFF
TGTGCCAGCGGACATGCCGGGGAAGCTTTCTTT
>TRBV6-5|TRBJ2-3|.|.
CASSNRFLSTDTQYF
TGTGCCAGCTCTAACAGGTTCCTCAGCACAGATACGCAGTATTTT
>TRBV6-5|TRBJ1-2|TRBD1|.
CASSSDRGYYGYTF
TGTGCCAGCAGTTCCGACAGGGGATACTATGGCTACACCTTC
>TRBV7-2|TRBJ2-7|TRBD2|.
CASSPLAGGGEQYF
TGTGCCAGCAGCCCGCTAGCGGGAGGAGGCGAGCAGTACTTC
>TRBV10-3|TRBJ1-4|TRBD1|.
CAISDPGSGGEKLFF
TGTGCCATCAGTGATCCTGGGTCAGGGGGCGAAAAACTGTTTTTT
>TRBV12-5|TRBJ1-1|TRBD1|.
CASGRDRGNTEAFF
TGTGCTAGTGGCCGGGACAGGGGAAACACTGAAGCTTTCTTT
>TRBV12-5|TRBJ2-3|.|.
CALGRPTDTQYF
TGTGCTTTGGGCAGACCCACAGATACGCAGTATTTT
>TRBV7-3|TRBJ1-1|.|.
CASSTDRNTEAFF
TGTGCCAGCAGCACCGACAGAAACACTGAAGCTTTCTTT
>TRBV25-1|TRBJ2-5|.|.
CASSEFLGLTGGTQYF
TGTGCCAGCAGTGAATTTCTCGGACTAACTGGGGGGACCCAGTACTTC
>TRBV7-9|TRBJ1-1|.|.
CASSSAGVRGTEAFF
TGTGCCAGCAGCTCCGCAGGGGTTCGAGGGACTGAAGCTTTCTTT
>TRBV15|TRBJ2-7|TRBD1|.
CATSRRDRAYEQYF
TGTGCCACCAGCAGACGAGACAGGGCCTACGAGCAGTACTTC
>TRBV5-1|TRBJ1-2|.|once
CASSLALQGNYGYTF
TGCGCCAGCAGCTTGGCTCTCCAGGGGAACTATGGCTACACCTTC
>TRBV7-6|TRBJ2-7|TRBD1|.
CASSSTTGTGQYEQYF
TGTGCCAGCAGCTCCACGACAGGGACAGGGCAGTACGAGCAGTACTTC
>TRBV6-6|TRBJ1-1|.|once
CASSFVTENTEAFF
TGTGCCAGCAGTTTCGTGACAGAGAACACTGAAGCTTTCTTT
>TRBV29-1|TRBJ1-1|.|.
CSSCELANTEAFF
TGCAGCTCATGTGAGTTAGCGAACACTGAAGCTTTCTTT
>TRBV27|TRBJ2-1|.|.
CASSRSSYNEQFF
TGTGCCAGCAGCAGAAGCTCCTACAATGAGCAGTTCTTC
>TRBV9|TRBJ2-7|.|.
CASSVAPGFSYEQYF
TGTGCCAGCAGCGTAGCGCCGGGATTTTCCTACGAGCAGTACTTC
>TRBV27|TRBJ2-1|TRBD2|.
CASSLGAGGLGEQFF
TGTGCCAGCAGTTTAGGTGCGGGGGGGCTGGGTGAGCAGTTCTTC
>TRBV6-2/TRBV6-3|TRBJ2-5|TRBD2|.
CASSTRGLAGVREETQYF
TGTGCCAGCAGTACTCGGGGACTAGCGGGAGTCCGGGAAGAGACCCAGTACTTC
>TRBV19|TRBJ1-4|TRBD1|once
CASSIRTGLSEKLFF
TGTGCCAGTAGTATCAGGACAGGGCTAAGCGAAAAACTGTTTTTT
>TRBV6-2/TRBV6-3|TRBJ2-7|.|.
CASSPSGRGYEQYF
TGTGCCAGCAGTCCCTCGGGTCGGGGCTACGAGCAGTACTTC
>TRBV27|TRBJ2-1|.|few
CASHSESSYNEQFF
TGTGCCAGTCATAGCGAGAGCTCCTACAATGAGCAGTTCTTC
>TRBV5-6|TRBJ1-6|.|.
CASSLWAGYSPLHF
TGTGCCAGTAGCTTGTGGGCAGGGTATTCACCCCTCCACTTT
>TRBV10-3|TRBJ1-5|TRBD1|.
CATTGGSNQPQHF
TGTGCCACTACAGGGGGGAGCAATCAGCCCCAGCATTTT
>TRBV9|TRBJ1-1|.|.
CASSVGQMNTEAFF
TGTGCCAGCAGCGTTGGACAGATGAACACTGAAGCTTTCTTT
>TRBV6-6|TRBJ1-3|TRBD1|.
CASSPGTGGHLYSGNTIYF
TGTGCCAGCAGTCCAGGGACAGGGGGCCACCTTTACTCTGGAAACACCATATATTTT
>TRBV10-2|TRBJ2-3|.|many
CASSVGADTQYF
TGCGCCAGCAGTGTCGGGGCAGATACGCAGTATTTT
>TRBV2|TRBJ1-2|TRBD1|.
CASSARTGGNNYGYTF
TGTGCCAGCAGTGCCAGGACAGGGGGAAATAACTATGGCTACACCTTC
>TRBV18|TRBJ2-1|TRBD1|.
CASSPGQEETLGKFF
TGTGCCAGCTCCCCCGGACAGGAAGAGACCCTAGGAAAGTTCTTC
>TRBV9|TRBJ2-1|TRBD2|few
CASSVTSGIGEQFF
TGTGCCAGCAGCGTGACTAGCGGGATAGGTGAGCAGTTCTTC
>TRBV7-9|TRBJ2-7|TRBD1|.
CASSLGQGVSYEQYF
TGTGCCAGCAGCTTAGGACAGGGGGTCTCCTACGAGCAGTACTTC
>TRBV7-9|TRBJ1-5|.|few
CASSLGDYYRENQPQHF
TGTGCCAGCAGCTTAGGCGACTACTACAGGGAGAATCAGCCCCAGCATTTT
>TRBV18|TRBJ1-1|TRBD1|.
CASSPRQGGLSTEAFF
TGTGCCAGCTCACCAAGGCAGGGGGGTCTGAGCACTGAAGCTTTCTTT
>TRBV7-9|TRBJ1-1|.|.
CASSPRGRGNTEAFF
TGTGCCAGCAGCCCCAGGGGCCGGGGGAACACTGAAGCTTTCTTT
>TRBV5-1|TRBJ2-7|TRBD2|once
CASSLVAAGGAYEQYF
TGCGCCAGCAGCTTGGTGGCAGCGGGGGGTGCCTACGAGCAGTACTTC
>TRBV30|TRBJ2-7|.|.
CAWSLGRTVSYEQYF
TGTGCCTGGAGTTTGGGCCGGACAGTCTCCTACGAGCAGTACTTC
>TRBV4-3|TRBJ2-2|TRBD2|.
CASSLSPLAGVNTGELFF
TGCGCCAGCAGCCTCTCTCCTCTAGCGGGGGTTAACACCGGGGAGCTGTTTTTT
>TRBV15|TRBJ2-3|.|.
CATRSSGSTDTQYF
TGTGCCACCAGATCATCGGGAAGCACAGATACGCAGTATTTT
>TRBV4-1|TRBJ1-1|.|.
CASKVRAGGTEAFF
TGCGCCAGCAAAGTCAGGGCCGGGGGCACTGAAGCTTTCTTT
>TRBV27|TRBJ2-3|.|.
CAFPGYTDTQYF
TGTGCCTTCCCCGGGTACACAGATACGCAGTATTTT
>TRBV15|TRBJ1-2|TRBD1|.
CATSRDKGDRGLSGYTF
TGTGCCACCAGCAGAGATAAAGGAGACAGGGGTTTAAGTGGCTACACCTTC
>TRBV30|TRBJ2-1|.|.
CAGQGGNEQFF
TGTGCCGGTCAGGGGGGTAATGAGCAGTTCTTC
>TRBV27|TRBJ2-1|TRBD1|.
CASSFGTDPYNEQFF
TGTGCCAGCAGTTTTGGGACAGACCCTTACAATGAGCAGTTCTTC
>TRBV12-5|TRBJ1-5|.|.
CASDSGRNNQPQHF
TGTGCTAGTGATAGCGGACGGAACAATCAGCCCCAGCATTTT
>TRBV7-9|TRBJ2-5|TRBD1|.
CASSPPWTGETQYF
TGTGCCAGCAGCCCCCCCTGGACAGGGGAGACCCAGTACTTC
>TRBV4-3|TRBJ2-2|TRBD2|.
CASSQLSGGGLAGELFF
TGCGCCAGCAGCCAATTGAGTGGCGGGGGATTGGCCGGGGAGCTGTTTTTT
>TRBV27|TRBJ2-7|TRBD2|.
CASSLSRGSHEQYF
TGTGCCAGCAGTTTATCGCGGGGGTCCCACGAGCAGTACTTC
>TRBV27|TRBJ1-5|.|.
CASSLSGGNQPQHF
TGTGCCAGCAGTTTATCTGGAGGGAATCAGCCCCAGCATTTT
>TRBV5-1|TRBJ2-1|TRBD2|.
CASSLGLAAISYNEQFF
TGCGCCAGCAGCTTGGGACTAGCGGCCATCTCCTACAATGAGCAGTTCTTC
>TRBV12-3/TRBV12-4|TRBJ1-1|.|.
CASQRGGNTEAFF
TGTGCCAGCCAAAGGGGGGGGAACACTGAAGCTTTCTTT
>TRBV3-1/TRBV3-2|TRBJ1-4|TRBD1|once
CASSHRTGINEKLFF
TGTGCCAGCAGCCACCGGACAGGGATAAATGAAAAACTGTTTTTT
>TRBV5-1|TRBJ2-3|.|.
CASSLGLAKITDTQYF
TGCGCCAGCAGCTTGGGGCTAGCTAAAATCACAGATACGCAGTATTTT